This T cell receptor (beta chain) appears in the sequencing data of a study of shared clonotypes between healthy human individuals. Per the original data handling: Without quality scores, immunoSEQ junctional reads could not be filtered like full-length reads. Sequencing used immunoSEQ multiplex PCR; TCRdb keeps in-frame clones, though not all of them. Clone size and V and J calls were adopted from that table, with D and trimming inferred from the DNA. The data contain fewer than 850,000 clones, about 96% of them seen just once; the ten biggest clones take up around 0.25%. Points from the study as a whole: Several donors held about 5% of naive CD4 clonotypes in common. Among non-shared clonotypes, generation probabilities were lower than among those shared by all four donors.

It was CD45RO-negative cells, positively selected for CCR7, that made up naive CD8 cells, with terminally differentiated effector memory CD45RA+ cells excluded. Within Nashville, Tennessee resided all donors, each a Caucasian adult. The germline V gene has CDR1 SGHKS and CDR2 YYEKEE (reference sequence). Unmatched junction bases numbered 9, after V lost 4 bases and J lost 4 bases. This CDR3 has 16 residues. A remark on this clone: Its antigen remains unidentified.

The sequenced material came from naive CD8+ T cells sorted from blood. This receptor was taken from a man younger than 40 in good health. This chain joins TRBV5-5 and TRBJ2-7; TRBD1 aligns across 12 bases. In nucleotides, the CDR3 is TGTGCCAGCAGCGACTGGGACAGGGGGCCCCAATACGAGCAGTACTTC. It yields the protein CASSDWDRGPQYEQYF.